Below are 25 T cell receptor beta chains sequenced from a single sample in a study of T-cell reconstitution after alpha-beta-depleted transplantation in children. It was with unique molecular identifiers that the TCRbeta library was prepared. Via MiXCR, TCRdb re-called the PCR reads, giving one row per CDR3 protein. The repertoire consists of approximately 520,000 distinct CDR3 sequences, with 9.5% to 12% occurring once and the leading ten covering approximately 14%. Sequencing was performed on PBMCs, mostly from graft donor cells, taken 180 days after TCRalphabeta/CD19-depleted stem cell transplant. The receptors come from a female patient aged 2-15 years who had a stem cell transplant for aplastic anemia, so the T cells may come from the graft donor.

The chain joins TRBV6-1 to TRBJ2-4, with a tentative D call TRBD2 (6 bases). The germline V gene has CDR1 MNHNS and CDR2 SASEGT. V lost 6 bases and J 8 bases, leaving 20 bases between the germline ends. The CDR3 is 15 amino acids. The CDR3 DNA sequence: TGTGCCAGCAGCCCCGGGACTTTTAATGGAGACATTCAGTACTTC. Translated: CASSPGTFNGDIQYF.

The sample holds a few counts of this clonotype. The rearrangement links TRBV4-1 to TRBJ1-2, with D hard to call. Germline V gene lookup returns CDR1 MGHRA and CDR2 YSYEKL. V was pared by 4 bases and J by 5 bases, with 14 bases between. The CDR3 is 14 amino acids. The CDR3 loop reads CASSPLPLVYGYTF. The CDR3 coding sequence is TGCGCCAGCAGCCCCCTCCCCCTTGTGTATGGCTACACCTTC.

This clonotype was observed a few times. The chain links TRBV28 to TRBJ2-4; D gene ambiguous. Looked up from germline, CDR1 is MDHEN and CDR2 is SYDVKM. The length of the CDR3 is 16 residues. The V end lost 4 bases, the J end lost 1 base, and 14 bases lay between the germline ends. The CDR3 DNA follows: TGTGCCAGCAGTTCCCATACACCGGTGGCCAAAAACATTCAGTACTTC. Translating it yields CASSSHTPVAKNIQYF. Together with reference TRBV28 and TRBJ2-4, the CDR3 gives the full variable domain: DVKVTQSSRYLVKRTGEKVFLECVQDMDHENMFWYRQDPGLGLRLIYFSYDVKMKEKGDIPEGYSVSREKKERFSLILESASTNQTSMYLCASSSHTPVAKNIQYFGAGTRLSVL.

This chain connects TRBV7-3 to TRBJ2-3; unclear D gene. The V and J ends lost 2 bases and 4 bases respectively, with 7 bases between them. Germline lookup yields CDR1 SGHTA and CDR2 FQGTGA. The CDR3 runs 13 residues. Here the CDR3 DNA reads TGTGCCAGCAGCTTAGTAGAGGCAGATACGCAGTATTTT. This encodes CASSLVEADTQYF.

In the case of this clonotype: This may stem from a read error, because a much larger clone lies one nucleotide away. The V call is TRBV27, the J call TRBJ2-1; D is uncertain. The CDR3 loop spans 13 amino acids. The V end was cut by 4 bases, the J end by 4 bases, with 8 bases between. CDR1 MNHEY and CDR2 SMNVEV come from the germline V gene (reference sequence). The CDR3 coding sequence is TGTGCCAGCAGTTCATTCGGTTACAATGAGCAGTTCTTC. Translation: CASSSFGYNEQFF.

This clonotype was seen a few times. The chain recombines TRBV6-2 or TRBV6-3 with TRBJ2-7, with a tentative D call TRBD2 (7 bases). V was trimmed by 6 bases and J by 1 base, leaving 16 bases between them. This CDR3 is 15 amino acids long. The germline V gene has CDR1 MNHEY and CDR2 SVGEGT. CDR3 loop: CASRSGGHGSYEQYF. The CDR3, as DNA: TGTGCCAGCAGATCGGGGGGACATGGATCCTACGAGCAGTACTTC.

This clonotype was detected ten times or more. The V and J genes are TRBV12-3 or TRBV12-4 and TRBJ1-4; 11 nucleotides agree with TRBD1. This CDR3 has 14 amino acids. V lost 4 bases, J lost 11 bases, and 6 bases stayed unmatched. The CDR3 spells CASSSRDRGLKLFF. CDR3 DNA sequence: TGTGCCAGCAGTTCCCGGGACAGGGGGTTGAAACTGTTTTTT.

The chain combines TRBV11-1 with TRBJ1-2; a weak D match, TRBD1 (5 bases). The length of the CDR3 is 17 residues. With 4 bases removed from V and 2 bases from J, the gap between germline ends came to 20 bases. Germline V gene sequence: CDR1 SGHAT, CDR2 FQDESV (reference sequence). The CDR3 sequence: CASSSLTVEHSNYGYTF. The DNA for the CDR3 is TGTGCCAGCAGCTCTCTGACAGTAGAACATTCCAACTATGGCTACACCTTC.

The gene calls are TRBV29-1 and TRBJ2-7, with D perhaps TRBD2 (6 bases). V was shortened by 0 bases and J by 2 bases, with 14 bases between the two germline ends. The length of the CDR3 is 15 residues. Germline V CDR1 and CDR2: SQVTM, ANQGSEA. CDR3 bases: TGCAGCGTTGAAGATGGGCGGGGCTCTCCCTACGAGCAGTACTTC. Its protein is CSVEDGRGSPYEQYF.

The genes are TRBV18 and TRBJ2-7; the D gene could be TRBD1 or TRBD2 (5 bases each). The germline V gene has CDR1 KGHSH and CDR2 LQKENI. Trimming removed 5 bases at V and 2 bases at J, with 16 bases between. The CDR3 runs to 15 residues. The CDR3 loop reads CASSTLGEAPYEQYF. DNA of the CDR3: TGTGCCAGCTCAACCTTGGGGGAAGCCCCCTACGAGCAGTACTTC.

The J gene is TRBJ2-4, the V gene TRBV5-1, with 7 bases lining up with TRBD1. The V gene's germline CDR1 is SGHRS and CDR2 YFSETQ. Trimming took 5 bases from V and 3 from J; bases not matched to a gene: 5. CDR3 length: 14 residues. CDR3 amino acids: CASRQGFGKNIQYF. The CDR3 coding sequence is TGCGCCAGCAGACAGGGGTTTGGCAAAAACATTCAGTACTTC.

This chain joins TRBV3-1 and TRBJ1-6; D is ambiguous. With 2 bases removed from V and 5 bases from J, the gap between germline ends came to 7 bases. The V gene's germline CDR1 is LGHDT and CDR2 YNNKEL (reference sequence). The CDR3 spans 14 residues. The CDR3 DNA reads as TGTGCCAGCAGCCAATGGCAGGATAATTCACCCCTCCACTTT. Translating gives CASSQWQDNSPLHF.

This clonotype was seen a handful of times. The chain carries TRBV15 and TRBJ2-7; perhaps TRBD1 as D (6 bases). Trimming removed 1 base at V and 6 bases at J, with 16 bases between. CDR1 is LNHNV, CDR2 YYDKDF, per germline (reference sequence). The CDR3 sequence is 15 residues long. CDR3 in DNA: TGTGCCACCAGCAGAGTTGGTGCACAGGGTGTCGAGCAGTACTTC. It translates to CATSRVGAQGVEQYF.

There are a few counts of this clonotype. The V gene is TRBV18, the J gene TRBJ2-7, with D tentatively TRBD1 (6 bases). In germline, CDR1 is KGHSH, CDR2 LQKENI. The CDR3 has 17 residues. V dropped 6 bases and J dropped 0 bases, with 21 bases sitting between them. The CDR3: CASSSTLGAPSSYEQYF. The CDR3, as DNA: TGTGCCAGCTCGTCCACTCTGGGGGCCCCGAGCTCCTACGAGCAGTACTTC.

The chain is built from TRBV7-2 and TRBJ2-1, with TRBD2 as a possible D gene (5 bases). V lost 5 bases to trimming and J lost 2 bases, with 13 bases between them. The CDR3 runs 15 residues. Germline loops: CDR1 SGHTA, CDR2 FQGNSA. The CDR3 reads CASSPISGPYNEQFF. The CDR3 DNA sequence: TGTGCCAGCAGCCCAATCAGCGGCCCCTACAATGAGCAGTTCTTC.

This clonotype was seen a few times. This sequence joins TRBV7-2 and TRBJ2-5, with a possible D match to TRBD2 (5 bases). CDR1 and CDR2 (germline): SGHTA, FQGNSA. The V gene lost 0 bases and the J gene lost 1 base, with 9 bases spanning the gap. CDR3 length: 15 residues. Written as DNA, the CDR3 is TGTGCCAGCAGCTTAGCGGTAGCGACCCAAGAGACCCAGTACTTC. As protein: CASSLAVATQETQYF.

The V and J genes are TRBV10-3 and TRBJ2-7; the D is unclear. CDR3 size: 13 residues. The germline gives CDR1 ENHRY, CDR2 SYGVKD. Trimming left V 4 bases short and J 2 bases short, with 9 bases between. The CDR3 spells CAISVLWAYEQYV. CDR3 DNA sequence: TGTGCCATCAGTGTGTTGTGGGCCTACGAGCAGTACGTC.

Turning to this clonotype: A much more abundant neighbour one base away suggests this may be a read error. The chain recombines TRBV20-1 with TRBJ2-3; D gene unclear. In germline, CDR1 is DFQATT, CDR2 SNEGSKA (reference sequence). The CDR3 totals 13 residues. V lost 7 bases, J lost 3 bases, and 14 bases lay in between. CDR3 coding DNA: TGCAGTGGTACGACGGTGCCTACAGATACGCAGTATTTT. It codes for CSGTTVPTDTQYF.

The chain is built from TRBV9 and TRBJ1-1; D is unclear. The V gene lost 0 bases and the J gene lost 0 bases, with 6 bases spanning the gap. Germline values: CDR1 SGDLS, CDR2 YYNGEE. The CDR3 extends over 14 amino acids. This CDR3 reads CASSVVGLNTEAFF. The CDR3 nucleotides read TGTGCCAGCAGCGTAGTGGGGTTGAACACTGAAGCTTTCTTT.

This chain joins TRBV12-3 or TRBV12-4 and TRBJ1-2; D remains ambiguous. This CDR3 contains 14 residues. Trimming shortened V by 3 bases and J by 4 bases, and 12 bases separated the two germline ends. CDR3 in amino acids: CASSLGGWAYGYTF. CDR3 nucleotides: TGTGCCAGCAGTTTGGGCGGGTGGGCCTATGGCTACACCTTC.

This clonotype was seen many times. The chain combines TRBV15 with TRBJ2-7; tentatively, D is TRBD2 (6 bases). Trimming took 3 bases from V and 4 from J, leaving 10 bases between them. CDR3 size: 13 residues. Germline CDR1 LNHNV, CDR2 YYDKDF (reference sequence). CDR3 region: CATSRGTVYEQYV. For the CDR3, the DNA is TGTGCCACCAGCAGGGGGACTGTATACGAGCAGTACGTC.

The table lists this clonotype with a few counts. The genes are TRBV28 and TRBJ2-5; D is possibly TRBD2 (7 bases). V lost 6 bases to trimming and J lost 8 bases, with 25 bases between them. Per the germline V gene, CDR1 is MDHEN and CDR2 is SYDVKM. The length of the CDR3 is 16 residues. CDR3 sequence: CASRRSRAKGGGTQYF. As DNA, the CDR3 is TGTGCCAGCAGACGTAGCCGGGCCAAAGGGGGGGGAACCCAGTACTTC.

The CDR3 coding sequence is TGTGCCAGCAGCTCGCTGGGACGGACATACTATGGCTACACCTTC. This sequence encodes CASSSLGRTYYGYTF. The gene calls are TRBV7-2 and TRBJ1-2, with D possibly TRBD1 on 5 matching bases. Germline loops: CDR1 SGHTA, CDR2 FQGNSA. Trimming left V 4 bases short and J 3 bases short, with 15 bases between. The CDR3 covers 15 residues.

With regard to this clonotype: A read error is possible here, since a much larger clone lies one base away. This rearrangement joins TRBV7-7 to TRBJ2-4; unclear D gene. Germline V gene lookup returns CDR1 SSHAT and CDR2 FNYEAQ (reference sequence). This CDR3 comprises 13 residues. This CDR3 is CASSLTEKNSQYF. The CDR3 DNA reads as TGTGCCAGCAGCTTAACAGAGAAAAACAGTCAGTACTTC.

This clonotype was seen only a few times. This chain links TRBV12-3 or TRBV12-4 with TRBJ2-7; D is possibly TRBD1 (6 bases). Trimming took 2 bases from V and 6 from J, leaving 11 bases between them. The CDR3 sequence is 13 residues long. CDR3 amino acids: CASSLLTGREQYF. DNA for the CDR3: TGTGCCAGCAGTTTATTAACAGGGCGCGAGCAGTACTTC.